This T cell receptor (beta chain) was recorded in a study of T-cell memory formation after mild COVID-19. Study findings and constraints: The study found contracting CD4+ clones mainly in CM and EM and contracting CD8+ clones in EMRA.

Researchers used 5'RACE with constant-segment primers to make TCR alpha and TCR beta cDNA libraries that carry sample barcodes and UMIs. MiXCR, run by TCRdb on the 5' RACE reads, gives a single entry per CDR3 protein. The table has 560,000 or so distinct CDR3 sequences, 17% seen once; the top ten hold roughly 7.7%. This clonotype was detected a few times. Its antigen is not identified. The origin of this receptor is an adult woman who had mild COVID-19 (a few samples of this study predate the infection). Cell type and time point are not known. The source material was PBMCs or a T cell subset sorted from them (not recorded which).

CDR3 region: CASSLSGGMGNQPQHF. For the CDR3, the DNA is TGTGCCAGCAGTCTGTCCGGCGGGATGGGCAATCAGCCCCAGCATTTT. V and J are TRBV12-3 or TRBV12-4 and TRBJ1-5; D is ambiguous. This CDR3 contains 16 residues. V gave up 5 bases and J gave up 2 bases, with 16 bases separating them.